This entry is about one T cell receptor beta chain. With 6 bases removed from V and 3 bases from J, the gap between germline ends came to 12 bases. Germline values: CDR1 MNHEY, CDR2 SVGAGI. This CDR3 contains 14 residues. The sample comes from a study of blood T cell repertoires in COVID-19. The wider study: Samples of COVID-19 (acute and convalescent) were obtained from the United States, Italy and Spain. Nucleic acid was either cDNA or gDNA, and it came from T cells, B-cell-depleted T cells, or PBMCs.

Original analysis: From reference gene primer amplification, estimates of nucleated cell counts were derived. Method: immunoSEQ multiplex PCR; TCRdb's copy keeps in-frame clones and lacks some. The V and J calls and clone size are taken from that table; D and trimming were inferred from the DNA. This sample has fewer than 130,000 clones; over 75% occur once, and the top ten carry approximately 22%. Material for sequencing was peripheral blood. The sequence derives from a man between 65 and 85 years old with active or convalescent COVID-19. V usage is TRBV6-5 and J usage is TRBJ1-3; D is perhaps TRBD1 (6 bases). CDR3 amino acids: CASSPGTLGNTIYF. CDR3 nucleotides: TGTGCCAGCAGCCCCGGGACACTTGGAAACACCATATATTTT.